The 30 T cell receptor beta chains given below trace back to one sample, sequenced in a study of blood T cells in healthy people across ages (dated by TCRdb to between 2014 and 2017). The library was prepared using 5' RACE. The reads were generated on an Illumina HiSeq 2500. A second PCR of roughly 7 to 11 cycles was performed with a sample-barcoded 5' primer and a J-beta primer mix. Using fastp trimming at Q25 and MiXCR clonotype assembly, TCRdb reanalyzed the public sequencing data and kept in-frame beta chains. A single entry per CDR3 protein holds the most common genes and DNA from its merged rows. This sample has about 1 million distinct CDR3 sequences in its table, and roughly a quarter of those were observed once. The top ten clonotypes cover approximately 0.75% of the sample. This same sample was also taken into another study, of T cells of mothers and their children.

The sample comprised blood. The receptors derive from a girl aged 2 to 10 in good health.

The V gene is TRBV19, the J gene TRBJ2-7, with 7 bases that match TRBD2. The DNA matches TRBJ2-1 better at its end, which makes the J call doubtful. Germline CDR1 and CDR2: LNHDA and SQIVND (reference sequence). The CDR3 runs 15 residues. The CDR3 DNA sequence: TGTGCCAGTGGATTAGCGGGCGGTTCGGGCAATGAGCAGTTCTTC. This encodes CASGLAGGSGNEQFF.

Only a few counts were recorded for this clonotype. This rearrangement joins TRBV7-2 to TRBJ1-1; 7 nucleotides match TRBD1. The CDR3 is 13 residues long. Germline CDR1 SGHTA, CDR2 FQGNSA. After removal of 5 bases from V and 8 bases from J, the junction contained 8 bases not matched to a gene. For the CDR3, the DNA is TGTGCCAGCAGCCCAGGGGGAAAATTAGAAGCTTTCTTT. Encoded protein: CASSPGGKLEAFF. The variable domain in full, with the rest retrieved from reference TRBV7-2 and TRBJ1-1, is GAGVSQSPSNKVTEKGKDVELRCDPISGHTALYWYRQSLGQGLEFLIYFQGNSAPDKSGLPSDRFSAERTGGSVSTLTIQRTQQEDSAVYLCASSPGGKLEAFFGQGTRLTVV.

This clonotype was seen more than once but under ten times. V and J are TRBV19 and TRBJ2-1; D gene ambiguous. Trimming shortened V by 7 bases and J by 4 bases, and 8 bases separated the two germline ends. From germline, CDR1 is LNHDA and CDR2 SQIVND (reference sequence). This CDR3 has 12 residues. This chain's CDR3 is CASTTTYNEQFF. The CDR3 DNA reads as TGTGCCAGTACGACCACATACAATGAGCAGTTCTTC. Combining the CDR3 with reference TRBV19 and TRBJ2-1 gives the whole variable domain DGGITQSPKYLFRKEGQNVTLSCEQNLNHDAMYWYRQDPGQGLRLIYYSQIVNDFQKGDIAEGYSVSREKKESFPLTVTSAQKNPTAFYLCASTTTYNEQFFGPGTRLTVL.

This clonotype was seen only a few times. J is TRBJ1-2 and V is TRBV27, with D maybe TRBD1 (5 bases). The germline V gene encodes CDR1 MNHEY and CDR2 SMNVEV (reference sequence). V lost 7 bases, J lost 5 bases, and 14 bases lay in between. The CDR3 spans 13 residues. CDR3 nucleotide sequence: TGTGCCAGCATAGGCCAGGGCCCATATGGCTACACCTTC. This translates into CASIGQGPYGYTF.

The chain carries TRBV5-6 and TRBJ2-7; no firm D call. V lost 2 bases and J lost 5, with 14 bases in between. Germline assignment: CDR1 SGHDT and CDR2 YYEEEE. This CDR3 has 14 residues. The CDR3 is CASSLGIIFHEQYF. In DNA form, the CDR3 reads TGTGCCAGCAGCTTAGGAATAATTTTCCACGAGCAGTACTTC.

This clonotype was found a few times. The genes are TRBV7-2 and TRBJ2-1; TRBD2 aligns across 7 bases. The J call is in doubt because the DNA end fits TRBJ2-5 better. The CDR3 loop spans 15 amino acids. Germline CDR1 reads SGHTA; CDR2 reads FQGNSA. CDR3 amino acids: CASSLGLAVRETQYF. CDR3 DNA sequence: TGTGCCAGCAGCTTAGGACTAGCTGTTAGGGAGACCCAGTACTTC.

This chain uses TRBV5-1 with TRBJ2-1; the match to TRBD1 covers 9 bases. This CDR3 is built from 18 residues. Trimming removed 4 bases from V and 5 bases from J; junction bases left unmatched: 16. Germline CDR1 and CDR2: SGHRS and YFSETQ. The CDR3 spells CASSLHPLDRGWDNEQFF. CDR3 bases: TGCGCCAGCAGCCTACATCCTTTGGACAGGGGATGGGACAATGAGCAGTTCTTC.

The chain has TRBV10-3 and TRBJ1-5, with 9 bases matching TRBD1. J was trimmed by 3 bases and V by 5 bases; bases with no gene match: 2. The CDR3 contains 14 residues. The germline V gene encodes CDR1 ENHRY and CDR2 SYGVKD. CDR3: CAISRQGDNQPQHF. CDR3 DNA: TGTGCCATCAGTCGACAGGGGGACAATCAGCCCCAGCATTTT.

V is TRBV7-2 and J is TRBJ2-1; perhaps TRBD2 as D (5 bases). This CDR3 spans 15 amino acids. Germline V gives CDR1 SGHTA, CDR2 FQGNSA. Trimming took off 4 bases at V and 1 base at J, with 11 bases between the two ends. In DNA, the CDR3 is TGTGCCAGCAGCTACTGGACTGAGTCCTACAATGAGCAGTTCTTC. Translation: CASSYWTESYNEQFF.

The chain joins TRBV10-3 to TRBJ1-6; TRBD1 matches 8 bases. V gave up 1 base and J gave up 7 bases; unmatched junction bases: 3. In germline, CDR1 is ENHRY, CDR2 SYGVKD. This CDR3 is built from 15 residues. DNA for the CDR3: TGTGCCATCAGTGAGTTAACAGGGGGGAATTCACCCCTCCACTTT. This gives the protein CAISELTGGNSPLHF.

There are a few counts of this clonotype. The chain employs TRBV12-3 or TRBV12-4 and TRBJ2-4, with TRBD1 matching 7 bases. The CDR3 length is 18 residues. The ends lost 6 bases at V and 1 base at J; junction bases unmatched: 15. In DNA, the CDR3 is TGTGCCAGCAGGCTGAATAGCAGGGGGAAGGTGGCCAAAAACATTCAGTACTTC. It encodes CASRLNSRGKVAKNIQYF.

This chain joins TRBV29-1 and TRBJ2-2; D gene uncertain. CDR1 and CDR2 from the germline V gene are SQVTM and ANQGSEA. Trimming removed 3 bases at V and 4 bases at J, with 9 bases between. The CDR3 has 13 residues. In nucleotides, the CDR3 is TGCAGCGTTGAGGGATGGGGCACCGGGGAGCTGTTTTTT. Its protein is CSVEGWGTGELFF.

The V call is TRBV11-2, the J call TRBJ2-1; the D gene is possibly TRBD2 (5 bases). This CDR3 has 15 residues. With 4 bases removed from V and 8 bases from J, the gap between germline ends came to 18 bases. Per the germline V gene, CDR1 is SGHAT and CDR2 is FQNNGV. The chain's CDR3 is CASSSYFGRGDEQFF. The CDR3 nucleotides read TGTGCCAGCAGCTCGTATTTTGGCCGGGGTGATGAGCAGTTCTTC.

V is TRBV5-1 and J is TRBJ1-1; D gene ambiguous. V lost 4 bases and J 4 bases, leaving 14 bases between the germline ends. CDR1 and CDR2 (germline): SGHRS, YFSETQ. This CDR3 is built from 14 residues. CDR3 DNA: TGCGCCAGCAGCGCAAGGTTGGCTGGCACTGAAGCTTTCTTT. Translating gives CASSARLAGTEAFF. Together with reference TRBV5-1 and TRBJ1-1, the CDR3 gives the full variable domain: KAGVTQTPRYLIKTRGQQVTLSCSPISGHRSVSWYQQTPGQGLQFLFEYFSETQRNKGNFPGRFSGRQFSNSRSEMNVSTLELGDSALYLCASSARLAGTEAFFGQGTRLTVV.

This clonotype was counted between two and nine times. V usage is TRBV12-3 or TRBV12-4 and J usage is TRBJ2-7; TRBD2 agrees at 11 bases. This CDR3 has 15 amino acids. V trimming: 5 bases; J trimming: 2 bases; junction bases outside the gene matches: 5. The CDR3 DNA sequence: TGTGCCAGCAGTCAACTAGCGGGAGCTCCCTACGAGCAGTACTTC. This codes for CASSQLAGAPYEQYF.

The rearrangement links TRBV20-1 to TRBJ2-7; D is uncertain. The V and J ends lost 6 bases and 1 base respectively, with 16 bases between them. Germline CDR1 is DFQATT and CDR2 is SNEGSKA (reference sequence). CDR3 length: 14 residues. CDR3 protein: CSALALYDSYEQYF. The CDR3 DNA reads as TGCAGTGCCCTCGCCTTGTACGATTCCTACGAGCAGTACTTC.

The CDR3 DNA reads TGCAGTGCTTCCCCGACGTGGGGAAGTGGCTACACCTTC. Protein sequence: CSASPTWGSGYTF. This chain links TRBV20-1 with TRBJ1-2; the D is unclear. The CDR3 is 13 amino acids. Trimming pared 5 bases from V and 7 bases from J, leaving 17 bases between. The germline V gene has CDR1 DFQATT and CDR2 SNEGSKA (reference sequence).

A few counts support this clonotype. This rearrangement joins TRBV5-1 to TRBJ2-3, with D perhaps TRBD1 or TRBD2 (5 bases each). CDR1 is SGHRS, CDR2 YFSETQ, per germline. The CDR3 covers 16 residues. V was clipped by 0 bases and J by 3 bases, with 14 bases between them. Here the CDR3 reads CASSLAEGYVTDTQYF. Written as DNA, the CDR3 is TGCGCCAGCAGCTTGGCCGAGGGGTATGTTACAGATACGCAGTATTTT. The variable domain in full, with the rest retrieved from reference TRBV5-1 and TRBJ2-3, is KAGVTQTPRYLIKTRGQQVTLSCSPISGHRSVSWYQQTPGQGLQFLFEYFSETQRNKGNFPGRFSGRQFSNSRSEMNVSTLELGDSALYLCASSLAEGYVTDTQYFGPGTRLTVL.

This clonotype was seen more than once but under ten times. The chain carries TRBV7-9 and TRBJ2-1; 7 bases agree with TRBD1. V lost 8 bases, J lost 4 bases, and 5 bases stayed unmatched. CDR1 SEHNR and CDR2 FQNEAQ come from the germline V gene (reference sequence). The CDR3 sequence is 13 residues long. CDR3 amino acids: CASVKGQYNEQFF. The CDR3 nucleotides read TGTGCCAGCGTTAAGGGACAGTACAATGAGCAGTTCTTC.

The CDR3 DNA reads as TGTGCCAGCGGAAGACGAGCCGGGGAGCTGTTTTTT. It specifies CASGRRAGELFF. The chain combines TRBV11-1 with TRBJ2-2, with no clear D. There are 12 residues in the CDR3. CDR1 is SGHAT, CDR2 FQDESV, per germline (reference sequence). V was pared by 8 bases and J by 6 bases, with 10 bases between.

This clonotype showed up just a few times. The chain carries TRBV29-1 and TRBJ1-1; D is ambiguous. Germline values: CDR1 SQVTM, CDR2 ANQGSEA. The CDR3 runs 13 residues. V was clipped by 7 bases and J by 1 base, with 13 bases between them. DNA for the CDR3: TGCAGCGCTCGCAAGCCGGAGAACACTGAAGCTTTCTTT. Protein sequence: CSARKPENTEAFF.

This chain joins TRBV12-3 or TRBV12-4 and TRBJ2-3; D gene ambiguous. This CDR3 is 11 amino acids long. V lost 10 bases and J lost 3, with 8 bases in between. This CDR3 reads CATLLTDTQYF. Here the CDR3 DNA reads TGTGCCACCCTGCTGACAGATACGCAGTATTTT.

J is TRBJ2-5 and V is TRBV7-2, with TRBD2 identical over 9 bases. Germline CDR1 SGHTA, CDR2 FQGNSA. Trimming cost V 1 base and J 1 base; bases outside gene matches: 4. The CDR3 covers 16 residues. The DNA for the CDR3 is TGTGCCAGCAGCTTAGAACCACTAGCGGGCCAAGAGACCCAGTACTTC. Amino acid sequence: CASSLEPLAGQETQYF. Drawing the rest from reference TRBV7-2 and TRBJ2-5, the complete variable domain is GAGVSQSPSNKVTEKGKDVELRCDPISGHTALYWYRQSLGQGLEFLIYFQGNSAPDKSGLPSDRFSAERTGGSVSTLTIQRTQQEDSAVYLCASSLEPLAGQETQYFGPGTRLLVL.

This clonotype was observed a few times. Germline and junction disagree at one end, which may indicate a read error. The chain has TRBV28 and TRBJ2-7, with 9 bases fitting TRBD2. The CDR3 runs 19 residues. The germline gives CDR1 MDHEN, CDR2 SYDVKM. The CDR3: CASSPKSNRSGRPSYKQYF. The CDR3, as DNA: TGTGCCAGCAGCCCTAAATCGAACCGGAGCGGGAGGCCGTCCTACAAGCAGTACTTC. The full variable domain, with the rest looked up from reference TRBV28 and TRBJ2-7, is DVKVTQSSRYLVKRTGEKVFLECVQDMDHENMFWYRQDPGLGLRLIYFSYDVKMKEKGDIPEGYSVSREKKERFSLILESASTNQTSMYLCASSPKSNRSGRPSYKQYFGPGTRLTVT.

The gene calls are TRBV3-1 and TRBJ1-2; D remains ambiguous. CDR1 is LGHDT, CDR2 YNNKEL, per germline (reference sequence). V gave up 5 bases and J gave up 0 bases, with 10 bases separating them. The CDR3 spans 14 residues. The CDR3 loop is CASSSYGANYGYTF. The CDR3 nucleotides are TGTGCCAGCAGCTCGTACGGGGCTAACTATGGCTACACCTTC.

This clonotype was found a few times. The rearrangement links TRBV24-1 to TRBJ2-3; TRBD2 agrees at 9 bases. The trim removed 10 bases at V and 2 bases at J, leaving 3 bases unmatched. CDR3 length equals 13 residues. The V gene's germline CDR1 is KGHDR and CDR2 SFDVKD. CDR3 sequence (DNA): TGTGCCACAAGACTAGCGGCCACAGATACGCAGTATTTT. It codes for CATRLAATDTQYF.

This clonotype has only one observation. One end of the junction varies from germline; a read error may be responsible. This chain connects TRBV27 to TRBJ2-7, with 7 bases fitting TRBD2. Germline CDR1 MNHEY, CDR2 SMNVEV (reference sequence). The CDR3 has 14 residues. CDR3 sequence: CASGLRRENYEQYF. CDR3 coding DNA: TGTGCCAGCGGTTTACGGCGGGAGAACTACGAGCAGTACTTC.

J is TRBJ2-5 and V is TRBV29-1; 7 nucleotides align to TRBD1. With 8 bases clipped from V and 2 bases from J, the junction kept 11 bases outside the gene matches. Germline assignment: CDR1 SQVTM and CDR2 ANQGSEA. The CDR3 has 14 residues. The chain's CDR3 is CSSGGSGQQETQYF. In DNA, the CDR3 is TGCAGCTCTGGCGGATCGGGACAGCAAGAGACCCAGTACTTC. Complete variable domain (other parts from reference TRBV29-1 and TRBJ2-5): SAVISQKPSRDICQRGTSLTIQCQVDSQVTMMFWYRQQPGQSLTLIATANQGSEATYESGFVIDKFPISRPNLTFSTLTVSNMSPEDSSIYLCSSGGSGQQETQYFGPGTRLLVL.

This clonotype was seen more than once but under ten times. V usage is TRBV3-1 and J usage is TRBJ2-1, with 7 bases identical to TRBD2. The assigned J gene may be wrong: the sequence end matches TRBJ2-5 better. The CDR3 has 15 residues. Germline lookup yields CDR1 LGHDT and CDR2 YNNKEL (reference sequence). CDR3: CASSQDPYSGETQYF. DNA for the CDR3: TGTGCCAGCAGCCAAGACCCCTATAGCGGGGAGACCCAGTACTTC.

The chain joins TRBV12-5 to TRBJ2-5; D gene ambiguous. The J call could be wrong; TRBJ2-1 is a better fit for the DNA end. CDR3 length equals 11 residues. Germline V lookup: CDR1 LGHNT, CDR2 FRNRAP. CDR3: CASGFVTEQFF. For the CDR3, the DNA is TGTGCTAGTGGTTTTGTGACAGAGCAGTTCTTC.